The present TCR beta chain was sequenced within a study of shared clonotypes between healthy human individuals. It was across several immunoSEQ plates that each subset's genomic DNA was evenly split. It was about 210 ng DNA, about 30,000 T cell genomes, that sorted-subset replicate PCRs used. Authors' analysis steps: Owing to the provision of junction-only sequences devoid of quality scores by immunoSEQ, filtering differed. Produced via immunoSEQ multiplex PCR; TCRdb's table is partial and in-frame only. D and trimming were read from the DNA, whereas the V and J calls and clone size are those reported in that table. The sample has 1,400,000 or so clones, around 98.5% seen once. Each sample came from a Caucasian adult donor living in Nashville, Tennessee. With 4 bases removed from V and 5 bases from J, the gap between germline ends came to 12 bases. The CDR3 extends over 13 amino acids. Germline lookup yields CDR1 SGHRS and CDR2 YFSETQ.

The TCR was taken from a man between 25 and 39 years old in good health. The sample comprised naive CD4+ T cells sorted from blood. Subset specified: CD45RA+ positively selected. The chain couples TRBV5-1 to TRBJ2-5; D might be TRBD1 or TRBD2, each matching 5 bases. CDR3 in DNA: TGCGCCAGCAGCCAGGGTCCGGGGGAGACCCAGTACTTC. This encodes CASSQGPGETQYF.